The clone carrying this T cell receptor (beta chain) has a handful of counts. This CDR3 is 16 amino acids long. The germline CDR1 and CDR2 sequences are SQVTM and ANQGSEA. V dropped 0 bases and J dropped 4; count of bases not matched to a gene: 9. The PCR was carried out with 60 Vbeta primers and 13 Jbeta primers. Assay used: immunoSEQ multiplex PCR; TCRdb lists only in-frame clones, some missing. This table holds under 150,000 clones, approximately 69% found once. This specimen comes from a study of cytomegalovirus exposure and HLA in healthy donors. Sequences were obtained from PBMCs. This TCR was recovered from a woman between 40 and 50 years old in good health and CMV-seropositive. The chain has TRBV29-1 and TRBJ2-1, with 7 bases fitting TRBD1. The CDR3 region has the DNA TGCAGCGTTGAAGATAATAAGGGGGCCTCATACAATGAGCAGTTCTTC. Amino acids: CSVEDNKGASYNEQFF.